What follows are 18 T cell receptor beta chains derived from one specimen sequenced in a study of cytomegalovirus exposure and HLA in healthy donors. The PCR employed 60 Vbeta primers together with 13 Jbeta primers. Profiling relied on immunoSEQ multiplex PCR, and the TCRdb table lists in-frame clones only, not all of them. The table records 100,000 to 150,000 clones, roughly three quarters of them present only once. Sequenced input: PBMCs. These receptors were obtained from a woman in her thirties or forties in good health and CMV-seronegative.

The rearrangement joins TRBV4-1 to TRBJ2-5; 7 nucleotides line up with TRBD2. V was clipped by 0 bases and J by 4 bases; unmatched bases: 11. Germline CDR1 and CDR2: MGHRA and YSYEKL. The CDR3 runs to 17 residues. The CDR3 DNA reads TGCGCCAGCAGCCAAGATGGGGCGGGAGCGGTAGGAGAGACCCAGTACTTC. Translated, it gives CASSQDGAGAVGETQYF.

V is TRBV7-9 and J is TRBJ2-1, with 7 positions matching TRBD1. The ends lost 5 bases at V and 3 bases at J; junction bases unmatched: 10. Germline V gives CDR1 SEHNR, CDR2 FQNEAQ (reference sequence). This CDR3 has 16 residues. CDR3: CASSHTGTAIYNEQFF. In DNA, the CDR3 is TGTGCCAGCAGCCACACCGGGACAGCCATCTACAATGAGCAGTTCTTC.

The CDR3 loop is CASSLGPVAGGSGQYF. CDR3 sequence (DNA): TGTGCCAGCAGCTTAGGGCCGGTAGCGGGGGGTTCGGGACAGTACTTC. The chain couples TRBV7-2 to TRBJ2-5, with 10 bases fitting TRBD2. CDR3 size: 16 residues. The V segment lost 1 base and the J segment 11 bases; nucleotides outside the gene matches: 13. CDR1 is SGHTA and CDR2 is FQGNSA in the germline V gene. Together with reference TRBV7-2 and TRBJ2-5, the CDR3 gives the full variable domain: GAGVSQSPSNKVTEKGKDVELRCDPISGHTALYWYRQSLGQGLEFLIYFQGNSAPDKSGLPSDRFSAERTGGSVSTLTIQRTQQEDSAVYLCASSLGPVAGGSGQYFGPGTRLLVL.

The gene calls are TRBV7-9 and TRBJ1-1; unclear D gene. CDR3 size: 13 residues. The germline V gene encodes CDR1 SEHNR and CDR2 FQNEAQ (reference sequence). Trimming pared 5 bases from V and 3 bases from J, leaving 10 bases between. CDR3 in amino acids: CASSHPPDTEAFF. Written as DNA, the CDR3 is TGTGCCAGCAGCCATCCGCCGGACACTGAAGCTTTCTTT. Looking up the rest from reference TRBV7-9 and TRBJ1-1 gives the full variable domain: DTGVSQNPRHKITKRGQNVTFRCDPISEHNRLYWYRQTLGQGPEFLTYFQNEAQLEKSRLLSDRFSAERPKGSFSTLEIQRTEQGDSAMYLCASSHPPDTEAFFGQGTRLTVV.

This rearrangement joins TRBV5-1 to TRBJ2-1; 7 bases align to TRBD2. Trimming at V came to 1 base and at J to 7 bases, leaving 8 bases not matched to a gene. Germline V gives CDR1 SGHRS, CDR2 YFSETQ. This CDR3 contains 15 residues. The CDR3 here is CASSLLASGTNEQFF. DNA for the CDR3: TGCGCCAGCAGCTTGTTGGCTAGCGGTACGAATGAGCAGTTCTTC.

This clone was recorded only once. As DNA, the CDR3 is TGTGCCAGCAGCTTGGGGGACAGGGGTAGAGCTTTCTTT. It yields the protein CASSLGDRGRAFF. V and J are TRBV5-4 and TRBJ1-1, with 10 bases fitting TRBD1. The CDR3 extends over 13 amino acids. After removal of 0 bases from V and 10 bases from J, the junction contained 3 bases not matched to a gene. Germline V gives CDR1 SGHNT, CDR2 YYREEE (reference sequence).

This clone was counted once. The rearrangement uses TRBV28 and TRBJ2-1; 10 bases line up with TRBD1. Trimming removed 3 bases from V and 5 bases from J; junction bases left unmatched: 13. Germline assignment: CDR1 MDHEN and CDR2 SYDVKM. This CDR3 contains 18 residues. The DNA for the CDR3 is TGTGCCAGCAGTTTTGGGACAGGGGACCCGGCGGGAGACAATGAGCAGTTCTTC. Translating gives CASSFGTGDPAGDNEQFF.

The gene calls are TRBV11-3 and TRBJ2-3; D remains unclear. With 2 bases removed from V and 4 bases from J, the gap between germline ends came to 4 bases. The CDR3 is 12 amino acids. Germline V gene lookup returns CDR1 SGHNT and CDR2 YENEEA. CDR3 amino acids: CASSLQADTQYF. CDR3 nucleotides: TGTGCCAGCAGCTTACAGGCAGATACGCAGTATTTT.

The chain recombines TRBV9 with TRBJ1-2; D remains unclear. Deletions cut 0 bases from V and 4 bases from J, with 10 bases between. Germline V CDR1 and CDR2: SGDLS, YYNGEE. The CDR3 covers 14 residues. The CDR3 reads CASSVASTGYGYTF. The CDR3 DNA follows: TGTGCCAGCAGCGTAGCTAGTACTGGCTATGGCTACACCTTC.

The J gene is TRBJ2-1, the V gene TRBV7-6; tentatively, D is TRBD2 (6 bases). V lost 4 bases, J lost 6 bases, and 25 bases lay in between. The CDR3 extends over 18 amino acids. Germline CDR1 and CDR2: SGHVS and FNYEAQ. The CDR3 here is CASSYPGAGTVLGNEQFF. Here the CDR3 DNA reads TGTGCCAGCAGCTACCCGGGAGCGGGTACCGTTTTGGGCAATGAGCAGTTCTTC.

This clone was seen more than once but under ten times. J is TRBJ2-1 and V is TRBV9; perhaps TRBD2 as D (6 bases). Per the germline V gene, CDR1 is SGDLS and CDR2 is YYNGEE. The CDR3 is 15 amino acids. V was pared by 6 bases and J by 2 bases, with 15 bases between. The CDR3 here is CASTPLAETYNEQFF. DNA of the CDR3: TGTGCCAGCACACCCTTAGCGGAAACCTACAATGAGCAGTTCTTC.

This clone was picked up many times. The chain uses TRBV10-3 and TRBJ2-1; TRBD1 agrees at 7 bases. The trim removed 4 bases at V and 4 bases at J, leaving 1 base unmatched. This CDR3 has 13 residues. Germline V gene sequence: CDR1 ENHRY, CDR2 SYGVKD. CDR3 region: CAISVTGYNEQFF. The CDR3 DNA follows: TGTGCCATCAGTGTGACAGGGTACAATGAGCAGTTCTTC.

V is TRBV28 and J is TRBJ2-5; 9 nucleotides align to TRBD1. TRBJ2-7 explains the end of the DNA better; the J call may be wrong. The CDR3 length is 16 residues. Germline CDR1 MDHEN, CDR2 SYDVKM. The CDR3 here is CASTLWSGTGPYEQYF. The CDR3 DNA reads TGTGCCAGCACCCTTTGGTCCGGGACAGGGCCCTACGAGCAGTACTTC.

V usage is TRBV5-6 and J usage is TRBJ2-1, with D possibly matching TRBD2 (7 bases). The CDR3 contains 15 residues. V was clipped by 5 bases and J by 6 bases, with 18 bases between them. Looked up from germline, CDR1 is SGHDT and CDR2 is YYEEEE. CDR3 sequence: CASSPEGGPFNEQFF. The CDR3, as DNA: TGTGCCAGCAGTCCGGAGGGGGGGCCTTTCAATGAGCAGTTCTTC.

The V and J genes are TRBV10-3 and TRBJ2-3; 10 nucleotides match TRBD2. The CDR3 has 17 residues. V lost 10 bases to trimming and J lost 0 bases; unmatched junction nucleotides: 13. Per germline, CDR1 ENHRY and CDR2 SYGVKD. The CDR3 protein is CANVSNLAGDSTDTQYF. The CDR3 nucleotides are TGTGCCAACGTAAGCAATCTAGCGGGGGATAGCACAGATACGCAGTATTTT.

This rearrangement joins TRBV9 to TRBJ2-7; 12 bases agree with TRBD2. Germline V lookup: CDR1 SGDLS, CDR2 YYNGEE. V lost 4 bases to trimming and J lost 5 bases; unmatched junction nucleotides: 7. This CDR3 comprises 15 residues. CDR3 sequence: CASSIGLAGFDEQYF. The DNA for the CDR3 is TGTGCCAGCAGCATCGGACTAGCGGGATTCGACGAGCAGTACTTC. Combining the CDR3 with reference TRBV9 and TRBJ2-7 gives the whole variable domain DSGVTQTPKHLITATGQRVTLRCSPRSGDLSVYWYQQSLDQGLQFLIQYYNGEERAKGNILERFSAQQFPDLHSELNLSSLELGDSALYFCASSIGLAGFDEQYFGPGTRLTVT.

The rearrangement links TRBV5-1 to TRBJ1-4; TRBD1 agrees at 12 bases. Per the germline V gene, CDR1 is SGHRS and CDR2 is YFSETQ. The CDR3 totals 16 residues. V was clipped by 4 bases and J by 7 bases; unmatched bases: 8. The CDR3 here is CASSPGQGAGTEKLFF. Written as DNA, the CDR3 is TGCGCCAGCAGCCCGGGACAGGGGGCGGGAACTGAAAAACTGTTTTTT.

J is TRBJ2-5 and V is TRBV5-1; 8 bases are shared with TRBD2. Trimming at V came to 4 bases and at J to 4 bases, leaving 9 bases not matched to a gene. Germline CDR1 and CDR2: SGHRS and YFSETQ. This CDR3 comprises 15 residues. The CDR3 protein is CASSPWGGRSETQYF. The CDR3 nucleotides are TGCGCCAGCAGCCCTTGGGGCGGGAGGTCAGAGACCCAGTACTTC.